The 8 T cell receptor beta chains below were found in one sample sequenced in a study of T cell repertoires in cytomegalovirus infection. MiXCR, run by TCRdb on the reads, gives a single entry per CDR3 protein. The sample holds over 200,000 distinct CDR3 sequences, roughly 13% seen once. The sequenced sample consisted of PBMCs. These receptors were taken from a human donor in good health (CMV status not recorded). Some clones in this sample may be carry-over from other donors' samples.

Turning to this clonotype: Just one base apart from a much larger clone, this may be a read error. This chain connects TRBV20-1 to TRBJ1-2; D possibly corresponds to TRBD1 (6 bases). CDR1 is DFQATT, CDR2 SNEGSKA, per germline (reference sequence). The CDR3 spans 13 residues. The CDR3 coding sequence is TGCAGTGCTAGAGACCAAACAGGGAATGGCTGCACCTTC. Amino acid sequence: CSARDQTGNGCTF.

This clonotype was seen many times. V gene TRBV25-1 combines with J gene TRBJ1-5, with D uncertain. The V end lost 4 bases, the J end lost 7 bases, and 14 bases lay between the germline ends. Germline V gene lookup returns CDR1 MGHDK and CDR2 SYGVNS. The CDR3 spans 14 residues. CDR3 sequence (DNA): TGTGCCAGCAGTGGAATTGGGGTAGGCCAGCCCCAGCATTTT. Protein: CASSGIGVGQPQHF.

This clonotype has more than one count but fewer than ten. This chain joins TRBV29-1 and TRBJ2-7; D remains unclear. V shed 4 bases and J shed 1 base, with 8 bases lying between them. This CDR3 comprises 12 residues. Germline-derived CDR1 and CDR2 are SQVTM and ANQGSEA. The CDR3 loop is CSVVDGSYEQYF. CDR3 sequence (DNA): TGCAGCGTTGTGGACGGATCCTACGAGCAGTACTTC.

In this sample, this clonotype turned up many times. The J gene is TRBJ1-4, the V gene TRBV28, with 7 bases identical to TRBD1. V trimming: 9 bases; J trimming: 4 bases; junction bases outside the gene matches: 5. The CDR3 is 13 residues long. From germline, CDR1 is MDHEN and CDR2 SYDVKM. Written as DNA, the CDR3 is TGTGCCAGTTCGACAGGGTATAATGAAAAACTGTTTTTT. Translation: CASSTGYNEKLFF.

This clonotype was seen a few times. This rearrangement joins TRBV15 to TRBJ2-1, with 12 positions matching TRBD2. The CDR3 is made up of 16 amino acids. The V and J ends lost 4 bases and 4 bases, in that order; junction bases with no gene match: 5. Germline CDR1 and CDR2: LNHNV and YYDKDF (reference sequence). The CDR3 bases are TGTGCCACCAGCAAACTAGCGGGAGGAGGGTACAATGAGCAGTTCTTC. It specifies CATSKLAGGGYNEQFF.

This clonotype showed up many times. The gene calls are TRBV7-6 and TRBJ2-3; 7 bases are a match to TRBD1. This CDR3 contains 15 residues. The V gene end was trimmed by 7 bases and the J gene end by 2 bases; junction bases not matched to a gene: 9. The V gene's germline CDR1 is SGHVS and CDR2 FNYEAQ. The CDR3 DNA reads TGTGCCAGCACCGTCGACAGGGTCCTCACAGATACGCAGTATTTT. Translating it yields CASTVDRVLTDTQYF.

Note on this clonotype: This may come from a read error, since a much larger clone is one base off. The CDR3 protein is CANTDLNYGGATGELFF. The CDR3 region has the DNA TGTGCCAACACTGACCTCAACTATGGCGGAGCCACCGGGGAGCTGTTTTTT. The chain combines TRBV12-3 or TRBV12-4 with TRBJ2-2; the D is unclear. The CDR3 has 17 amino acids. Trimming shortened V by 10 bases and J by 4 bases, and 25 bases separated the two germline ends.

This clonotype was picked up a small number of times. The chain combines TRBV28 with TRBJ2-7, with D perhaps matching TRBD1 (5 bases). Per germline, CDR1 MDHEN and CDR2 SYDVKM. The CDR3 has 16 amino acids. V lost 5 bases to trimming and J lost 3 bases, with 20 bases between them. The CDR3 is CASSPAGKQAHYEQYF. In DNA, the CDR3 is TGTGCCAGCAGTCCAGCCGGAAAACAGGCCCACTACGAGCAGTACTTC. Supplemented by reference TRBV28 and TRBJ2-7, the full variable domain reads DVKVTQSSRYLVKRTGEKVFLECVQDMDHENMFWYRQDPGLGLRLIYFSYDVKMKEKGDIPEGYSVSREKKERFSLILESASTNQTSMYLCASSPAGKQAHYEQYFGPGTRLTVT.